A selection of T cell receptor beta chains follows, all from one sample in a study of OX40 agonist ivuxolimab in advanced cancers. Measured with immunoSEQ multiplex PCR; TCRdb has only the in-frame clones, and not every one. Among about 65,000 clones, roughly 84% were seen once, and the ten largest hold approximately 0.37%. The sequencing here drew on CD4+ or CD8+ T cells sorted from blood, taken in a trial of the OX40 agonist ivuxolimab. All receptors derive from an adult with an advanced solid tumor such as melanoma, head and neck, liver or kidney cancer. CDR3s include the opening cysteine and the closing phenylalanine or tryptophan. D genes are given only for firm matches. The size field is filled for only some rows; it gives once, few, many or a size class.

TGTGCCAGCTCACCCAGCCCGGGGCCACCCCTCCACTTT,CASSPSPGPPLHF,TRBJ1-6,TRBV18,.,.
TGCGCCAGCAGCCAAGAATCTAGCGGGGGGCCCCTGGCCAAAAACATTCAGTACTTC,CASSQESSGGPLAKNIQYF,TRBJ2-4,TRBV4-1,TRBD2,.
TGTGCCAGCAGCTTAGCGCGGAACAGGTTACTCTCTGGAAACACCATATATTTT,CASSLARNRLLSGNTIYF,TRBJ1-3,TRBV7-9,.,.
TGTGCCAGCTCTCGGGACAAGGGACGGGATTCACCCCTCCACTTT,CASSRDKGRDSPLHF,TRBJ1-6,TRBV18,.,.
TGTGCCAGCAGCTTAACTGACCTCTCCTACGAGCAGTACTTC,CASSLTDLSYEQYF,TRBJ2-7,TRBV7-9,.,.
TGCGCCAGCAGCCCCGCCGGGACAGGGACCATAGGCTACACCTTC,CASSPAGTGTIGYTF,TRBJ1-2,TRBV4-1,TRBD1,.
TGTGCCAGCAGCCGGACGGGACAGGGGGCTAATGAGCAGTTCTTC,CASSRTGQGANEQFF,TRBJ2-1,TRBV7-2,TRBD1,.
TGTGCCAGCAGTTCACACTACGAGCAGTACTTC,CASSSHYEQYF,TRBJ2-7,TRBV27,.,once
TGTGCCAGCACTCCCGCAGATACGCAGTATTTT,CASTPADTQYF,TRBJ2-3,TRBV6-1,.,.
TGTGCCAGCAGCCCCTTTGGCGGGGAGCTGTTTTTT,CASSPFGGELFF,TRBJ2-2,TRBV7-2,.,.
TGTGCCAGCAGCACCCCGGGACAGAGCCCTGAAAAACTGTTTTTT,CASSTPGQSPEKLFF,TRBJ1-4,TRBV21-1,.,.
TGTGCCAGCAGCTTAAACCCAGGGGGTTTCTATGGCTACACCTTC,CASSLNPGGFYGYTF,TRBJ1-2,TRBV7-2,TRBD1,.
TGTGCCAGCTCCTTCGACAGTAACACTGAAGCTTTCTTT,CASSFDSNTEAFF,TRBJ1-1,TRBV18,.,.
TGTGCCAGCAGTGAATTAGCAGGGTACGAGCAGTACTTC,CASSELAGYEQYF,TRBJ2-7,TRBV25-1,.,.
TGTGCCAGCAGTGCGCGGACAGGGGTGAACACTGAAGCTTTCTTT,CASSARTGVNTEAFF,TRBJ1-1,TRBV2,TRBD1,once
TGTGCCAGCATCATGGAGAGCAGGACTCTAAATTCACCCCTCCACTTT,CASIMESRTLNSPLHF,TRBJ1-6,TRBV2,.,.
TGTGCCTGGAGCGGCCAGGGCCAACGAGGGGCTTTCTTT,CAWSGQGQRGAFF,TRBJ1-1,TRBV30,.,few
TGTGCCAGCTCACAACAGGGGTTGACCTACGAGCAGTACTTC,CASSQQGLTYEQYF,TRBJ2-7,TRBV18,TRBD1,.
TGTGCCAGCAGCCGTTCGACGACGGACACCTACGAGCAGTACTTC,CASSRSTTDTYEQYF,TRBJ2-7,TRBV7-2,.,.
TGTGCCACCTCGACAGTCTACGAGCAGTACTTC,CATSTVYEQYF,TRBJ2-7,TRBV6-1,.,.
TGTGCCAGTAGTATCCTAACCCCTCTAGCGGGCACCGGGGAGCTGTTTTTT,CASSILTPLAGTGELFF,TRBJ2-2,TRBV19,TRBD2,few
TGCGCCAGCAGCTTGGTAATCGGTACTACCTCTGGGGCCAACGTCCTGACTTTC,CASSLVIGTTSGANVLTF,TRBJ2-6,TRBV5-1,.,.
TGTGCCAGCAGTCAGACAGGGTCGGTGGTACATTTT,CASSQTGSVVHF,TRBJ1-5,TRBV2,TRBD1,.
TGCGCCAGCAGCCAACCTGGGGGCAGGATTAACTATGGCTACACCTTC,CASSQPGGRINYGYTF,TRBJ1-2,TRBV4-1,.,.
TGTGCCATCAAGGGGAGTGGGGGGACCGGGGAGCTGTTTTTT,CAIKGSGGTGELFF,TRBJ2-2,TRBV10-3,.,.
TGTGCCAGCAGTTATCTGGGGGCTGGAGTCACCGGGGAGCTGTTTTTT,CASSYLGAGVTGELFF,TRBJ2-2,TRBV6-5,.,.
TGTGCCAGCAGCTTAGATGGTCGGGTAGGATCCTATGAAAAACTGTTTTTT,CASSLDGRVGSYEKLFF,TRBJ1-4,TRBV7-8,.,.
TGTGCCAGCATACTGGGGGCAGGGGGGGATCAGCCCCAGCATTTT,CASILGAGGDQPQHF,TRBJ1-5,TRBV6-1,TRBD1,.
TGTGCCAGCAGCCAGGGTGGGGCCAAAAACATTCAGTACTTC,CASSQGGAKNIQYF,TRBJ2-4,TRBV7-6,.,.
TGTGCCAGCAGTCCAGACAGGGGGAGTAAGACCCAGTACTTC,CASSPDRGSKTQYF,TRBJ2-5,TRBV27,TRBD1,.
TGTGCCAGCTCGCCGGGACTAGCGGCCCCAGATACGCAGTATTTT,CASSPGLAAPDTQYF,TRBJ2-3,TRBV18,TRBD2,.
TGTGCCAGCAGCCATTGGGGGGGGGACACTGAAGCTTTCTTT,CASSHWGGDTEAFF,TRBJ1-1,TRBV5-8,.,.
TGTGCCAGCAGCAAAATCCGGGACAGGGAAAAAAGGAACACCATATATTTT,CASSKIRDREKRNTIYF,TRBJ1-3,TRBV13,TRBD1,.
TGTGCTAGTGGTTTGGTAATCGGCAGCTCCTACGAGCAGTACTTC,CASGLVIGSSYEQYF,TRBJ2-7,TRBV12-5,.,.
TGCGCCAGCAGCTTGGAGGCAGGGCGGACTGAAGCTTTCTTT,CASSLEAGRTEAFF,TRBJ1-1,TRBV5-1,.,.
TGTGCCAGCAGCTGGACAGGGGAGAACACTGAAGCTTTCTTT,CASSWTGENTEAFF,TRBJ1-1,TRBV9,TRBD1,.